This TCR beta chain was sequenced in a study of T cells in Graves' hyperthyroidism and ophthalmopathy. This clonotype was recorded at least ten times. The antigen is unknown. Study conclusions and caveats: Clonotypes that were expanded in thyroid above 0.001 mostly appeared in blood too. Ophthalmopathy onset followed model prediction by a median about seven months.

TCR beta CDR3 regions were amplified from RNA transcripts. First-round RT-PCR of the TCR CDR3 relied on the HTBI primer set. Using its own MiXCR run on the multiplex PCR reads, TCRdb lists one record per CDR3 protein. The table records around 520,000 distinct CDR3 sequences, approximately 14% of them present only once. The source material was blood. This sequence was found in a woman between 18 and 29 years old with Graves' hyperthyroidism.

DNA for the CDR3: TGTGCCAGCTCACCTTCCGAAAACAGGGGGCCCACTGAAGCTTTCTTT. Protein: CASSPSENRGPTEAFF. The genes are TRBV18 and TRBJ1-1, with 9 positions matching TRBD1. CDR3 length: 16 residues. The ends lost 3 bases at V and 4 bases at J; junction bases unmatched: 9. CDR1 is KGHSH, CDR2 LQKENI, per germline.